This T cell receptor (beta chain) was captured by sequencing in a study of identical twins. Template switching created a universal primer site, and the cDNA included unique molecular identifiers. Each CDR3 protein gets one entry after TCRdb re-called the 5' RACE reads with MiXCR. The data hold about 900,000 distinct CDR3 sequences, with roughly 12% observed a single time. The CDR3 extends over 16 amino acids. CDR1 and CDR2 (germline): SGHDT, YYEEEE. V shed 1 base and J shed 0 bases, with 11 bases lying between them. The sample holds many counts of this clonotype. Its target is unknown. Notes on the study in general: Insertions were reduced in abundant cord blood beta clonotypes but not in memory repertoires.

The sample was also linked to a second study, of yellow fever vaccine responses in identical twins.

This chain uses TRBV5-6 with TRBJ2-1; weak D call: TRBD2 (5 bases). The TCR originated in a woman under 30 in good health. The sequencing sample was made of PBMCs. Here the CDR3 reads CASSLRLGSSYNEQFF. CDR3 nucleotides: TGTGCCAGCAGCTTGCGGCTGGGGAGCTCCTACAATGAGCAGTTCTTC. The variable domain in full, with the rest retrieved from reference TRBV5-6 and TRBJ2-1, is DAGVTQSPTHLIKTRGQQVTLRCSPKSGHDTVSWYQQALGQGPQFIFQYYEEEERQRGNFPDRFSGHQFPNYSSELNVNALLLGDSALYLCASSLRLGSSYNEQFFGPGTRLTVL.